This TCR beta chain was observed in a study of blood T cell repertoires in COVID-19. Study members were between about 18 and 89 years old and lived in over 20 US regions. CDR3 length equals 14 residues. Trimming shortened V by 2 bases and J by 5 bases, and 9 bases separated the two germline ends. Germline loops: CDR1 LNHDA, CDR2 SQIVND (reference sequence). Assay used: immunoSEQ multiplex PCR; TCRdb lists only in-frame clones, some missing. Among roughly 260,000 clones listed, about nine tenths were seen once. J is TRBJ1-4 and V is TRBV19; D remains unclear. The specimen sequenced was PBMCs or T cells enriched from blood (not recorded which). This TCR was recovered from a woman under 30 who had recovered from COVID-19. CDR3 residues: CASSIQRENEKLFF. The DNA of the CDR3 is TGTGCCAGTAGTATACAGCGCGAAAATGAAAAACTGTTTTTT.